This T cell receptor (beta chain) was obtained from a study of identical twins (dated by TCRdb to the mid-2010s). General notes on the study: To test whether fetal clonotypes persist, the study used deep sequencing on TCR alpha and beta repertoires from monozygotic twins, unrelated adults of various ages, and cord blood. To rule out contamination, the twin experiments were replicated at different times with different library preparation protocols.

Concerning this clonotype: This clone's antigen is unknown. No much larger clone is present one base from it, and per-base qualities are unavailable.

From the cysteine up to the phenylalanine, the CDR3 has a length of 14 residues. The retained sequence is limited to the CDR3, 42 bases, with the frame set at the first base. V was cut back by 4 bases and J by 4 bases, leaving a gap of 14 bases between them. CDR1 and CDR2, per the germline V gene (reference sequence), are SEHNR and FQNEAQ. Broader findings and caveats from the paper: Zero-insertion analyses could be partly confounded by invariant T cells such as MAIT and iNKT, although diverse VJ usage argued against such confounding for most clonotypes. Because the same donors could not be followed over many years, the conclusions depended on cross-sectional statistical analysis. The excess sharing between twins in beta out-of-frame sequences was weaker because fewer shared sequences reduced the signal-to-noise ratio. In monozygotic twins, out-of-frame TCR alpha sharing was systematically underestimated by recombination models, although the models agreed with sharing between unrelated individuals. Fewer insertions were carried by abundant cord blood beta clonotypes; a weaker similar trend was observed in young adult naive repertoires, while no such trend was observed in memory repertoires. Compared with coincidental sharing between unrelated individuals, out-of-frame TCR alpha sequences shared between twins had an excess of sequences with low generation probability.

All donors were healthy Caucasians. Three pairs of female monozygotic twins, all aged 18 to 29 years, made up the twin cohort. Using Miltenyi CD45RO+ enrichment and human naive T-cell isolation kits, memory (CD45RO+) and naive T cells were isolated from PBMC. To prepare the library, 5' RACE was applied. Instrument on record: Illumina HiSeq 2000. A universal primer binding site was added through template switching, and the final cDNA carried a unique molecular identifier so that TCR cDNA molecules could be counted accurately. First-strand cDNA for TCR alpha and beta chains was synthesized from specific primers in the conserved constant-segment region. To control for contamination, each cDNA library was double barcoded with a SMART-Mk sample barcode plus Illumina barcodes. TruSeq adapter sequences, together with Illumina sample barcodes, were added in two successive PCR steps. TCR alpha and beta cDNA libraries were sequenced on the Illumina HiSeq platform with custom primers. Per the authors' processing: Raw reads were processed with MiGEC to extract unique molecular identifiers, and MiXCR was used to determine CDR3 positions. For each individual, recombination models were inferred using an EM algorithm with the repgenHMM and IGoR tools. The tcR package in R was used for shared clonotype analysis, with sharing normalized by the product of cloneset sizes. To study raw recombination without the effects of thymic and clonal selection, out-of-frame nonproductive sequences were analyzed. TCRdb itself trimmed the public reads at Q25 with fastp, ran MiXCR and retained productive beta chains. Rows with one shared CDR3 protein collapse into an entry with the most common genes and DNA. The authors' filters were not applied to this entry. The sample records 240,000 or so distinct CDR3 sequences, around 6.6% of which are singletons. The leading ten clones occupy roughly 3.4% of the sample.

Separately, the same data were catalogued under a study of yellow fever vaccine responses in identical twins. From the second report: The T cell response to vaccination in identical twins was reported by the authors to appear partly convergent and partly personalized. Focusing on identical twins, the study followed the T cell clones that responded to the vaccine, and did so with precision.

The rearranged chain carries TRBV7-9 and TRBJ2-7; the D call could be TRBD1 or TRBD2, with each sharing 5 bases. This sequence was found in a woman aged 18-30 years in good health. Sequencing was carried out using memory (CD45RO+) T cells sorted from blood. The cell subset or site label on this specimen signifies: CD45RO+ enriched T cells. The CDR3 amino acid sequence is: CASSSDSGRYEQYF. The DNA sequence is TGTGCCAGCAGCTCTGACTCGGGACGGTACGAGCAGTACTTC.